The 17 T cell receptor beta chains below were found in one sample sequenced in a study of T cell changes during pregnancy in multiple sclerosis. Profiled with immunoSEQ multiplex PCR; TCRdb holds only in-frame clones, not every one. This sample yields approximately 70,000 clones, of which 90% to 95% are seen a single time; about 0.45% belongs to the top ten. This material consisted of CD4+ T cells from peripheral blood mononuclear cells, taken before pregnancy. The receptors come from a female donor with multiple sclerosis, enrolled in a pregnancy study.

This chain connects TRBV28 to TRBJ1-4; TRBD1 is a possible D gene (5 bases). Germline values: CDR1 MDHEN, CDR2 SYDVKM. The CDR3 sequence is 13 residues long. Deletions cut 8 bases from V and 10 bases from J, with 17 bases between. Written as DNA, the CDR3 is TGTGCCAGCCTCCCGGTCCAGGGTGCAAAACTGTTTTTT. Translation gives CASLPVQGAKLFF.

The chain employs TRBV18 and TRBJ1-6, with 7 bases identical to TRBD1. V lost 4 bases to trimming and J lost 7 bases; unmatched junction nucleotides: 10. Germline V lookup: CDR1 KGHSH, CDR2 LQKENI. This CDR3 region has 16 residues. CDR3 coding DNA: TGTGCCAGCTCACTCCGAGGGACAGTCAGAAATTCACCCCTCCACTTT. Protein: CASSLRGTVRNSPLHF.

This chain uses TRBV4-1 with TRBJ1-5; D unclear. This CDR3 region has 15 residues. Trimming cost V 0 bases and J 4 bases, with 10 bases left between them. Germline V gene data show CDR1 as MGHRA and CDR2 as YSYEKL. CDR3 residues: CASSQDLVRNQPQHF. In DNA, the CDR3 is TGCGCCAGCAGCCAAGATCTGGTCAGAAATCAGCCCCAGCATTTT.

This clone came up once. J is TRBJ2-7 and V is TRBV28; 11 bases map to TRBD2. CDR1 is MDHEN and CDR2 is SYDVKM in the germline V gene. The CDR3 is 15 amino acids. Trimming at V came to 3 bases and at J to 3 bases, leaving 4 bases not matched to a gene. The CDR3 region is CASSFPGLAVYEQYF. The CDR3 DNA sequence: TGTGCCAGCAGTTTTCCGGGACTAGCGGTCTACGAGCAGTACTTC.

The CDR3 nucleotides read TGCGCCAGCAGCCAACGCCTAAATAGCAATCAGCCCCAGCATTTT. Translating it yields CASSQRLNSNQPQHF. V gene TRBV4-1 combines with J gene TRBJ1-5; D gene unclear. The CDR3 is 15 residues long. Germline CDR1 MGHRA, CDR2 YSYEKL. Trimming pared 2 bases from V and 0 bases from J, leaving 8 bases between.

The chain carries TRBV6-1 and TRBJ1-3; no firm D call. This CDR3 comprises 14 residues. V lost 4 bases and J lost 4, with 11 bases in between. Germline V gene data show CDR1 as MNHNS and CDR2 as SASEGT. CDR3 DNA: TGTGCCAGCAGTGCTTCGGTTTACGGAAACACCATATATTTT. Its protein product is CASSASVYGNTIYF.

CDR3 coding DNA: TGTGCCAGCAGTTCCCGGACAGGGGGCGGTAAGGGCTACACCTTC. This encodes CASSSRTGGGKGYTF. V usage is TRBV27 and J usage is TRBJ1-2; 11 bases fit TRBD1. This CDR3 contains 15 residues. Germline trimming cut 4 bases from V and 8 bases from J; bases unmatched to any gene: 9. The germline CDR1 and CDR2 sequences are MNHEY and SMNVEV (reference sequence).

This clone was seen just once. The rearrangement joins TRBV4-3 to TRBJ2-4; the match to TRBD1 covers 8 bases. V shed 3 bases and J 4 bases; nucleotides not matched to a gene: 5. The CDR3 consists of 15 residues. Per the germline V gene, CDR1 is LGHNA and CDR2 is YSLEER. As DNA, the CDR3 is TGCGCCAGCAGCCACGGGGACAGGAAAAAAAACATTCAGTACTTC. It yields the protein CASSHGDRKKNIQYF.

Of note for this clone: Other nucleotide sequences in the sample specify the same CDR3. The gene calls are TRBV18 and TRBJ1-1; no firm D call. Germline assignment: CDR1 KGHSH and CDR2 LQKENI. The CDR3 is 13 residues long. Deletions cut 3 bases from V and 0 bases from J, with 5 bases between. DNA for the CDR3: TGTGCCAGCTCACCCGGTCTGAACACTGAAGCTTTCTTT. This sequence encodes CASSPGLNTEAFF.

CDR3 sequence: CASSQAGGYGYTF. The DNA of the CDR3 is TGTGCCAGCAGCCAAGCAGGGGGGTATGGCTACACCTTC. The chain recombines TRBV14 with TRBJ1-2, with 7 positions matching TRBD1. CDR3 length equals 13 residues. In germline, CDR1 is SGHDN, CDR2 FVKESK. V shed 1 base, J shed 5 bases, and the junction held 1 base outside the gene matches.

This chain uses TRBV5-8 with TRBJ2-2; 12 bases match TRBD2. The germline V gene encodes CDR1 SGHTS and CDR2 YDEGEE. The J segment lost 0 bases and the V segment lost 4 bases, leaving 7 bases of the junction unmatched. The CDR3 consists of 18 residues. The CDR3 reads CASSRNGLAGSNTGELFF. As DNA, the CDR3 is TGTGCCAGCAGCCGCAATGGACTAGCGGGGTCGAACACCGGGGAGCTGTTTTTT.

The chain couples TRBV27 to TRBJ2-7; perhaps TRBD1 as D (5 bases). Germline CDR1 and CDR2: MNHEY and SMNVEV (reference sequence). V was cut by 2 bases and J by 3 bases, with 8 bases left in between. The length of the CDR3 is 13 residues. CDR3 residues: CASSLRQNYEQYF. The CDR3 nucleotides read TGTGCCAGCAGTTTACGACAGAACTACGAGCAGTACTTC.

V gene TRBV19 combines with J gene TRBJ2-1; 12 bases match TRBD2. V shed 4 bases, J shed 10 bases, and the junction held 11 bases outside the gene matches. Germline loops: CDR1 LNHDA, CDR2 SQIVND (reference sequence). This CDR3 is 16 amino acids long. The DNA for the CDR3 is TGTGCCAGTAGTAGCGTTCTAGCGGGAGGGCAAGGAGAGCAGTTCTTC. This gives the protein CASSSVLAGGQGEQFF. The full variable domain, completed using reference TRBV19 and TRBJ2-1, is DGGITQSPKYLFRKEGQNVTLSCEQNLNHDAMYWYRQDPGQGLRLIYYSQIVNDFQKGDIAEGYSVSREKKESFPLTVTSAQKNPTAFYLCASSSVLAGGQGEQFFGPGTRLTVL.

The DNA of the CDR3 is TGTGCCAGCCGACAGGGGTTCGGCGAGCAGTACTTC. It encodes CASRQGFGEQYF. The V call is TRBV19, the J call TRBJ2-7, with 8 bases lining up with TRBD1. V lost 9 bases, J lost 6 bases, and 7 bases stayed unmatched. Germline values: CDR1 LNHDA, CDR2 SQIVND (reference sequence). The CDR3 covers 12 residues.

The V gene is TRBV6-5, the J gene TRBJ2-7; maybe TRBD1 (5 bases). The V end lost 6 bases, the J end lost 0 bases, and 12 bases lay between the germline ends. Germline CDR1 is MNHEY and CDR2 is SVGAGI. This CDR3 contains 14 residues. The CDR3 here is CASSRTTGSYEQYF. The CDR3 DNA reads as TGTGCCAGCAGCCGGACCACAGGCTCCTACGAGCAGTACTTC.

The chain recombines TRBV5-6 with TRBJ2-7; 9 bases match TRBD1. The CDR3 is 16 amino acids. Germline CDR1 SGHDT, CDR2 YYEEEE. V shed 3 bases and J 5 bases; nucleotides not matched to a gene: 12. CDR3 nucleotide sequence: TGTGCCAGCAGCTCGTATACAATGGACAGGGGTCACGAGCAGTACTTC. Translating it yields CASSSYTMDRGHEQYF.

Only one count was recorded for this clone. The chain employs TRBV10-3 and TRBJ2-7, with 9 nucleotides matching TRBD2. Looked up from germline, CDR1 is ENHRY and CDR2 is SYGVKD. CDR3 size: 15 residues. The ends lost 6 bases at V and 5 bases at J; junction bases unmatched: 11. CDR3 nucleotides: TGTGCCATCAGCCCGCGGGAGGGGAGAACCAACGAGCAGTACTTC. Its protein is CAISPREGRTNEQYF.